Presented here are 17 T cell receptor beta chains from one specimen sequenced in a study of monozygotic twins with inflammatory bowel disease. Each CDR3 protein gets one entry in TCRdb, which reprocessed the 5' RACE reads and gives no DNA. This listing includes about 110,000 distinct CDR3 sequences. The sequenced sample consisted of blood. These receptor sequences come from a human donor with ulcerative colitis or Crohn's disease, or a healthy co-twin of an affected twin (not recorded which).

The J gene is TRBJ1-2, the V gene TRBV7-3; TCRdb designates TRBD1, a call that cannot be tested without DNA. CDR3 size: 12 residues. The germline V gene encodes CDR1 SGHTA and CDR2 FQGTGA. CDR3 protein: CASGGQGYGYTF.

V usage is TRBV7-2 and J usage is TRBJ2-1; TCRdb selects TRBD2, and the lack of DNA leaves this call unchecked. Germline-derived CDR1 and CDR2 are SGHTA and FQGNSA. The CDR3 spans 13 residues. This CDR3 reads CAKSRGGYNEQFF.

The V call is TRBV5-1, the J call TRBJ1-2. CDR3 size: 15 residues. The V gene's germline CDR1 is SGHRS and CDR2 YFSETQ. CDR3 sequence reads: CASSLARGLSYGYTF.

The rearrangement joins TRBV7-9 to TRBJ1-4; TCRdb indicates TRBD1, and absent DNA this call remains unverified. The CDR3 is 13 residues long. The germline gives CDR1 SEHNR, CDR2 FQNEAQ (reference sequence). This CDR3 is CASSLRTQGKLFF.

The J gene is TRBJ2-5, the V gene TRBV4-2; TCRdb designates TRBD1, a call that cannot be tested without DNA. The CDR3 spans 14 residues. Germline V gives CDR1 LGHNA, CDR2 YNFKEQ. The CDR3 reads CASSQESAPETQYF.

The gene calls are TRBV6-5 and TRBJ2-7; TCRdb's assignment of TRBD1 cannot be checked, as there is no DNA. CDR1 and CDR2 from the germline V gene are MNHEY and SVGAGI. This CDR3 has 13 amino acids. CDR3 loop: CASTRQGVDEQYF.

J is TRBJ2-2 and V is TRBV11-2; the TCRdb D gene call, TRBD2, has no DNA to confirm it. This CDR3 region has 20 residues. CDR1 is SGHAT and CDR2 is FQNNGV in the germline V gene. This CDR3 is CASSSTLGLAGGPSTGELFF.

The chain recombines TRBV12-3 or TRBV12-4 with TRBJ2-6. This CDR3 comprises 15 residues. The CDR3: CASSFSVPGANVLTF.

The chain couples TRBV7-6 to TRBJ2-2; absent DNA, TCRdb's TRBD2 call cannot be checked. This CDR3 is built from 16 residues. Germline assignment: CDR1 SGHVS and CDR2 FNYEAQ. CDR3 in amino acids: CASSFLAGGSTGELFF.

V gene TRBV6-1 combines with J gene TRBJ2-3; TCRdb's D call, TRBD2, is unchecked because there is no DNA. Germline V gene lookup returns CDR1 MNHNS and CDR2 SASEGT. The CDR3 sequence is 14 residues long. CDR3 region: CATVTSGITDTQYF.

The chain carries TRBV5-4 and TRBJ2-1; TCRdb picks TRBD2, but there is no DNA to check that call. The CDR3 totals 16 residues. Germline CDR1 is SGHNT and CDR2 is YYREEE (reference sequence). CDR3: CASRPGLAGGYNEQFF.

This chain's CDR3 is CASSEPTGSGNTEAFF. The chain employs TRBV25-1 and TRBJ1-1; TCRdb indicates TRBD1, and absent DNA this call remains unverified. Germline V gene sequence: CDR1 MGHDK, CDR2 SYGVNS. The length of the CDR3 is 16 residues.

V usage is TRBV5-1 and J usage is TRBJ1-6; the D call of TRBD1 rests on TCRdb alone, since no DNA is present to check it. The CDR3 extends over 12 amino acids. Germline V lookup: CDR1 SGHRS, CDR2 YFSETQ. CDR3: CASRLGVSPLHF.

This chain links TRBV5-1 with TRBJ1-1. The CDR3 totals 13 residues. Germline CDR1 SGHRS, CDR2 YFSETQ. This CDR3 reads CASSFEQHTEAFF.

The CDR3 sequence: CASSRGTSDTQYF. The V call is TRBV11-1, the J call TRBJ2-3; TCRdb's D gene call, TRBD1, goes unchecked for lack of DNA. Germline V gene data show CDR1 as SGHAT and CDR2 as FQDESV (reference sequence). The CDR3 is 13 amino acids.

The J gene is TRBJ1-4, the V gene TRBV3-1; TCRdb gives TRBD1 as the D gene, but with no DNA this cannot be confirmed. Germline CDR1 is LGHDT and CDR2 is YNNKEL (reference sequence). The CDR3 loop spans 12 amino acids. CDR3 residues: CASSQRGEKLFF.

V gene TRBV5-1 combines with J gene TRBJ2-3. This CDR3 spans 14 amino acids. Looked up from germline, CDR1 is SGHRS and CDR2 is YFSETQ. CDR3 region: CASSSRIITDTQYF.